This T cell receptor beta chain was profiled in a study of T cell responses to AZD1222 COVID-19 vaccine. The CDR3 runs 18 residues. After removal of 5 bases from V and 4 bases from J, the junction contained 9 bases not matched to a gene. Germline CDR1 SEHNR, CDR2 FQNEAQ (reference sequence). TCRdb's copy holds only in-frame clones and misses some; the assay was immunoSEQ multiplex PCR. The table lists some 190,000 clones, 94% of them singletons. About this clone itself: The antigen is unknown.

The study, taken as a whole, reports: Clonal diversity may have been underestimated in mostly white British donors. Nearly half of unique spike-specific TCRs reportedly avoided B.1.351 and B.1.1.7 mutated regions. The study found vaccine-associated CD4 TCRs spanning spike, dominant at 160-218 and 743-854.

V gene TRBV7-9 combines with J gene TRBJ2-2, with 14 bases matching TRBD2. The origin of this receptor is an adult who received the MenACWY meningococcal vaccine as a control. The sequenced sample was peripheral blood, obtained 28 days after the second dose of the MenACWY control vaccine. CDR3 amino acids: CASSPLGLAGGGTGELFF. In nucleotides, the CDR3 is TGTGCCAGCAGCCCCCTTGGACTAGCGGGAGGAGGCACCGGGGAGCTGTTTTTT.